This TCR beta chain was observed in a study of blood T cells in healthy people across ages. The trim removed 2 bases at V and 13 bases at J, leaving 17 bases unmatched. The germline V gene encodes CDR1 MDHEN and CDR2 SYDVKM. The CDR3 is made up of 16 amino acids. Study-level findings and limits: The study could not conclusively compare naive and antigen-experienced cells, given its unsorted PBMCs. Among long-lived donors, naive CD4+ cells were more numerous and diversity higher than in aged donors.

A second PCR, run for roughly 7 to 12 cycles, used a sample-barcoded 5' primer plus a J-beta primer mix. With 12 random nucleotides, a template-switch adaptor tagged each individual cDNA molecule. From each sample, at least 3 million paired-end reads containing CDR3 were obtained. TCRdb called the 5' RACE reads again in MiXCR, with one record for every CDR3 protein. The profile covers over a million distinct CDR3 sequences, with approximately 42% appearing a single time and around 8% taken by the ten largest. Turning to this clonotype: Its antigen is not known.

The sequence was obtained from a woman under 30 in good health. The chain combines TRBV28 with TRBJ2-4; TRBD2 agrees at 7 bases. The sequenced sample was blood. The CDR3 DNA sequence: TGTGCCAGCAGTTTAAAGGGCGGGGGACGCAAGGGTGAGCAGTACTTC. This codes for CASSLKGGGRKGEQYF.